This TCR beta chain was captured in a study of T cell changes during pregnancy in multiple sclerosis. TCRdb keeps only in-frame clones here, not all; method: immunoSEQ multiplex PCR. The data hold tens of thousands of clones, with about 90% observed a single time. CDR1 is SGHAT and CDR2 is FQDESV in the germline V gene (reference sequence). The CDR3 consists of 15 residues. J lost 4 bases, V lost 5 bases, and 7 bases had no gene match. This chain connects TRBV11-1 to TRBJ2-2; TRBD2 aligns across 7 bases. This sample comprised peripheral blood, obtained after pregnancy. The TCR was taken from a female donor in good health, enrolled as a control in a pregnancy study. DNA for the CDR3: TGTGCCAGCAGCCCAGAACTAGCGAGCACCGGGGAGCTGTTTTTT. This sequence encodes CASSPELASTGELFF. The full variable domain, in which reference TRBV11-1 and TRBJ2-2 provide the parts outside the CDR3, is EAEVAQSPRYKITEKSQAVAFWCDPISGHATLYWYRQILGQGPELLVQFQDESVVDDSQLPKDRFSAERLKGVDSTLKIQPAELGDSAMYLCASSPELASTGELFFGEGSRLTVL.